The clone carrying this T cell receptor beta chain has a count of ten or more. Its cognate antigen is unknown. CDR3 length: 14 amino acids. Trimming cost V 1 base and J 1 base, with 9 bases left between them. Looked up from germline, CDR1 is SGHRS and CDR2 is YFSETQ. The data originate from a study of T cells in Graves' hyperthyroidism and ophthalmopathy. Study findings and constraints: Ophthalmopathy was identified by the model a median around 5.9 months ahead of onset. Most expanded thyroid clonotypes above 0.001 also appeared in blood.

Amplified TCR beta CDR3 regions derived from RNA transcripts. With the HTBI primer set, the TCR CDR3 went through a first round of RT-PCR. TCRdb reprocessed the multiplex PCR reads with MiXCR, giving one entry per CDR3 protein. The data hold around 340,000 distinct CDR3 sequences, with approximately 15% observed a single time. In patients aged 18 to 65, hyperthyroidism was newly diagnosed, with duration under 2 months. Isolation of PBMCs was performed on around 9.4 ml fresh peripheral blood. The sequencing input was blood. This TCR derives from a young man with Graves' hyperthyroidism. The chain carries TRBV5-1 and TRBJ2-7; D uncertain. The CDR3: CASSLRSFSYEQYF. DNA for the CDR3: TGCGCCAGCAGCTTGCGAAGCTTTTCCTACGAGCAGTACTTC.